Below are 26 T cell receptor beta chains sequenced from a single sample in a study of blood T cell repertoires in COVID-19. Produced via immunoSEQ multiplex PCR; TCRdb's table is partial and in-frame only. The data show over 200,000 clones, 85% to 90% seen once. The specimen was peripheral blood. The source is a woman aged 60-70 years with acute or convalescent COVID-19.

J is TRBJ2-1 and V is TRBV5-1; D gene uncertain. With 3 bases removed from V and 4 bases from J, the gap between germline ends came to 17 bases. The CDR3 runs 16 residues. Germline-derived CDR1 and CDR2 are SGHRS and YFSETQ. CDR3 residues: CASSSSETFTYNEQFF. DNA for the CDR3: TGCGCCAGCAGCTCCTCGGAGACTTTCACATACAATGAGCAGTTCTTC.

The chain joins TRBV28 to TRBJ2-4, with D possibly being TRBD1 (5 bases). The CDR3 contains 18 residues. Trimming stripped 6 bases from V and 0 bases from J, with 21 bases between. The germline gives CDR1 MDHEN, CDR2 SYDVKM. The CDR3 nucleotides are TGTGCCAGCAGCTCCAGGGTGGGCAGGGTGCTAGCCAAAAACATTCAGTACTTC. Translating gives CASSSRVGRVLAKNIQYF.

As to this clone: Relative to the germline gene, one junction end is altered; a read error may explain this. This sequence joins TRBV6-6 and TRBJ2-4; TRBD1 matches at 9 bases. Looked up from germline, CDR1 is MNHNY and CDR2 is SVGAGI (reference sequence). This CDR3 contains 10 residues. The CDR3 loop is CASSGTGWNF. The CDR3 nucleotides are TGTGCCAGCAGTGGGACAGGGTGGAATTTC.

The chain is built from TRBV11-3 and TRBJ2-3, with TRBD2 as a possible D gene (6 bases). Germline values: CDR1 SGHNT, CDR2 YENEEA. The CDR3 length is 16 residues. V lost 1 base and J 2 bases, leaving 13 bases between the germline ends. CDR3 sequence: CASSLGTRRVTDTQYF. In DNA, the CDR3 is TGTGCCAGCAGCTTAGGTACCCGGAGGGTCACAGATACGCAGTATTTT.

The chain combines TRBV5-1 with TRBJ1-2; 8 bases line up with TRBD1. Germline lookup yields CDR1 SGHRS and CDR2 YFSETQ. The CDR3 has 15 amino acids. Germline trimming cut 2 bases from V and 7 bases from J; bases unmatched to any gene: 10. CDR3 sequence (DNA): TGCGCCAGCAGCTTCCTGCAGGGGGCAGTGGGTGGCTACACCTTC. This translates into CASSFLQGAVGGYTF.

The rearrangement uses TRBV3-1 (or the pseudogene TRBV3-2) and TRBJ2-5, with 9 bases identical to TRBD1. CDR1 and CDR2 (germline): LGHDT, YNNKEL (reference sequence). The CDR3 is 15 amino acids. The V gene end was trimmed by 4 bases and the J gene end by 5 bases; junction bases not matched to a gene: 8. The CDR3 spells CASSLRQGGIETQYF. The CDR3 coding sequence is TGTGCCAGCAGCCTGCGACAGGGGGGCATCGAGACCCAGTACTTC.

J is TRBJ2-7 and V is TRBV4-1; D remains ambiguous. This CDR3 spans 13 amino acids. The V gene lost 3 bases and the J gene lost 4 bases, with 10 bases spanning the gap. The germline V gene has CDR1 MGHRA and CDR2 YSYEKL. For the CDR3, the DNA is TGCGCCAGCAGCCACCTAACAGAATACGAGCAGTACTTC. This codes for CASSHLTEYEQYF.

This chain joins TRBV11-2 and TRBJ2-5; 7 bases fit TRBD1. Germline V gives CDR1 SGHAT, CDR2 FQNNGV. After removal of 5 bases from V and 2 bases from J, the junction contained 11 bases not matched to a gene. The CDR3 sequence is 16 residues long. CDR3 sequence reads: CASSGTGTAPQETQYF. CDR3 coding DNA: TGTGCCAGCAGCGGTACAGGGACAGCCCCTCAAGAGACCCAGTACTTC.

The chain recombines TRBV19 with TRBJ2-3; TRBD1 matches 7 bases. Trimming cost V 3 bases and J 7 bases; bases outside gene matches: 10. From germline, CDR1 is LNHDA and CDR2 SQIVND (reference sequence). This CDR3 is built from 15 residues. Here the CDR3 reads CASSIKAGGRNTQYF. In nucleotides, the CDR3 is TGTGCCAGTAGTATTAAGGCAGGGGGAAGGAATACGCAGTATTTT.

The genes are TRBV6-4 and TRBJ2-7, with 8 positions matching TRBD1. The V gene end was trimmed by 2 bases and the J gene end by 3 bases; junction bases not matched to a gene: 18. Germline CDR1 reads MRHNA; CDR2 reads SNTAGT. The CDR3 extends over 19 amino acids. DNA for the CDR3: TGTGCCAGCAGTGACAGGACAGGGCTTCACAAAAAAGCCCACTACGAGCAGTACTTC. Translating gives CASSDRTGLHKKAHYEQYF.

The V and J genes are TRBV15 and TRBJ1-2; D is unclear. Trimming took 2 bases from V and 5 from J, leaving 6 bases between them. This CDR3 is 12 amino acids long. The germline V gene encodes CDR1 LNHNV and CDR2 YYDKDF (reference sequence). The CDR3 DNA sequence: TGTGCCACCAGCAGAAACACGTATGGCTACACCTTC. Its protein product is CATSRNTYGYTF. Filled out from reference TRBV15 and TRBJ1-2, the complete variable domain reads DAMVIQNPRYQVTQFGKPVTLSCSQTLNHNVMYWYQQKSSQAPKLLFHYYDKDFNNEADTPDNFQSRRPNTSFCFLDIRSPGLGDTAMYLCATSRNTYGYTFGSGTRLTVV.

The chain combines TRBV5-1 with TRBJ2-5; tentative D call: TRBD2 (7 bases). The CDR3 extends over 18 amino acids. Germline V gene lookup returns CDR1 SGHRS and CDR2 YFSETQ. The V end lost 2 bases, the J end lost 5 bases, and 25 bases lay between the germline ends. CDR3 sequence reads: CASSFRPTGGLTIETQYF. As DNA, the CDR3 is TGCGCCAGCAGCTTCCGGCCCACGGGGGGCCTAACCATTGAGACCCAGTACTTC.

This chain joins TRBV18 and TRBJ1-2; 8 bases are a match to TRBD1. Germline-derived CDR1 and CDR2 are KGHSH and LQKENI. V lost 5 bases and J lost 8; bases outside the gene matches: 7. This CDR3 has 13 residues. The chain's CDR3 is CASSIDRGDGYTF. The CDR3 nucleotides are TGTGCCAGCTCAATCGACAGGGGAGACGGCTACACCTTC.

This clone was observed once. The chain has TRBV27 and TRBJ2-1, with D tentatively TRBD1 (6 bases). Trimming shortened V by 4 bases and J by 6 bases, and 22 bases separated the two germline ends. Germline V gene sequence: CDR1 MNHEY, CDR2 SMNVEV (reference sequence). The CDR3 consists of 17 residues. CDR3 in amino acids: CASSYGAGASMFNEQFF. In nucleotides, the CDR3 is TGTGCCAGCAGTTATGGGGCAGGGGCCTCTATGTTCAATGAGCAGTTCTTC.

This clone showed up just once. The chain's CDR3 is CASSPRTGTSTEAFF. DNA for the CDR3: TGTGCCAGTAGTCCTCGGACAGGGACGAGCACTGAAGCTTTCTTT. The V gene is TRBV19, the J gene TRBJ1-1; 8 bases line up with TRBD1. Germline loops: CDR1 LNHDA, CDR2 SQIVND (reference sequence). Unmatched junction bases numbered 9, after V lost 5 bases and J lost 4 bases. The CDR3 sequence is 15 residues long. Based on the CDR3 plus reference TRBV19 and TRBJ1-1, the full variable domain is DGGITQSPKYLFRKEGQNVTLSCEQNLNHDAMYWYRQDPGQGLRLIYYSQIVNDFQKGDIAEGYSVSREKKESFPLTVTSAQKNPTAFYLCASSPRTGTSTEAFFGQGTRLTVV.

The chain carries TRBV14 and TRBJ1-1; 7 positions agree with TRBD1. Losses at the gene ends were 8 bases for V and 3 bases for J; bases not matched to a gene: 12. The CDR3 has 15 residues. From germline, CDR1 is SGHDN and CDR2 FVKESK. The CDR3, as DNA: TGTGCCAGCCGCTTATCTGGACAGGTTTACACTGAAGCTTTCTTT. Translated, it gives CASRLSGQVYTEAFF.

This clone has only one observation. V usage is TRBV13 and J usage is TRBJ1-5; TRBD1 might be the D (6 bases). The germline gives CDR1 PRHDT, CDR2 FYEKMQ (reference sequence). Trimming pared 3 bases from V and 4 bases from J, leaving 19 bases between. The CDR3 spans 17 residues. CDR3 protein: CASSFVYSDSENQPQHF. The CDR3 DNA is TGTGCCAGCAGCTTCGTTTACTCGGACAGTGAGAATCAGCCCCAGCATTTT.

The rearrangement uses TRBV7-9 and TRBJ2-2, with D possibly matching TRBD1 (6 bases). The V and J ends lost 5 bases and 3 bases respectively, with 10 bases between them. This CDR3 contains 14 residues. The germline gives CDR1 SEHNR, CDR2 FQNEAQ (reference sequence). The DNA of the CDR3 is TGTGCCAGCAGCGGGGACACCCACACCGGGGAGCTGTTTTTT. Amino acid sequence: CASSGDTHTGELFF.

This sequence joins TRBV5-8 and TRBJ2-5; D is possibly TRBD1 (6 bases). The CDR3 has 15 amino acids. V dropped 0 bases and J dropped 4 bases, with 13 bases sitting between them. Germline-derived CDR1 and CDR2 are SGHTS and YDEGEE. The CDR3 spells CASSLGGQRIETQYF. The CDR3 region has the DNA TGTGCCAGCAGCTTGGGCGGACAGAGGATAGAGACCCAGTACTTC.

This chain connects TRBV5-6 to TRBJ2-7; no clear D gene. Germline V CDR1 and CDR2: SGHDT, YYEEEE. Trimming pared 0 bases from V and 2 bases from J, leaving 9 bases between. This CDR3 is built from 14 residues. Written as DNA, the CDR3 is TGTGCCAGCAGCTTGGCAGGTTCCCCCTACGAGCAGTACTTC. Its protein product is CASSLAGSPYEQYF.

V and J are TRBV9 and TRBJ2-2; D is perhaps TRBD1 (7 bases). Germline lookup yields CDR1 SGDLS and CDR2 YYNGEE. Trimming took off 6 bases at V and 5 bases at J, with 20 bases between the two ends. CDR3 length equals 16 residues. In nucleotides, the CDR3 is TGTGCCAGCACCGCTTGGGGGGACAGTAGAACCGGGGAGCTGTTTTTT. Its protein product is CASTAWGDSRTGELFF.

The J gene is TRBJ2-7, the V gene TRBV5-4, with D perhaps matching TRBD1 (6 bases). V shed 1 base and J shed 7 bases, with 12 bases lying between them. The CDR3 is 13 amino acids. The germline V gene encodes CDR1 SGHNT and CDR2 YYREEE (reference sequence). This chain's CDR3 is CASSLKGEREQYF. Here the CDR3 DNA reads TGTGCCAGCAGCTTGAAGGGGGAGCGAGAGCAGTACTTC.

The J gene is TRBJ2-5, the V gene TRBV28, with D maybe TRBD1 (6 bases). V was cut by 3 bases and J by 0 bases, with 8 bases left in between. The CDR3 is made up of 14 amino acids. Germline V gene sequence: CDR1 MDHEN, CDR2 SYDVKM. The CDR3 DNA sequence: TGTGCCAGCAGTTTGGGGACACACCAAGAGACCCAGTACTTC. It specifies CASSLGTHQETQYF.

V is TRBV5-1 and J is TRBJ1-2, with 7 positions matching TRBD1. The germline V gene has CDR1 SGHRS and CDR2 YFSETQ. This CDR3 has 16 amino acids. V lost 3 bases, J lost 0 bases, and 8 bases stayed unmatched. This CDR3 reads CASSYGQAVANYGYTF. CDR3 sequence (DNA): TGCGCCAGCAGCTACGGACAGGCGGTAGCTAACTATGGCTACACCTTC.

The chain employs TRBV6-5 and TRBJ2-7; 7 nucleotides match TRBD1. The ends lost 3 bases at V and 3 bases at J; junction bases unmatched: 2. The CDR3 has 13 amino acids. Germline values: CDR1 MNHEY, CDR2 SVGAGI. The CDR3 reads CASSYNRGYEQYF. The CDR3 coding sequence is TGTGCCAGCAGTTATAACAGGGGCTACGAGCAGTACTTC.

The rearrangement uses TRBV7-2 and TRBJ1-6; D call uncertain. Trimming took 5 bases from V and 7 from J, leaving 12 bases between them. Germline CDR1 SGHTA, CDR2 FQGNSA. The CDR3 length is 14 residues. CDR3 amino acids: CASSPERGNSPLHF. The CDR3, as DNA: TGTGCCAGCAGCCCGGAGCGGGGAAATTCACCCCTCCACTTT.